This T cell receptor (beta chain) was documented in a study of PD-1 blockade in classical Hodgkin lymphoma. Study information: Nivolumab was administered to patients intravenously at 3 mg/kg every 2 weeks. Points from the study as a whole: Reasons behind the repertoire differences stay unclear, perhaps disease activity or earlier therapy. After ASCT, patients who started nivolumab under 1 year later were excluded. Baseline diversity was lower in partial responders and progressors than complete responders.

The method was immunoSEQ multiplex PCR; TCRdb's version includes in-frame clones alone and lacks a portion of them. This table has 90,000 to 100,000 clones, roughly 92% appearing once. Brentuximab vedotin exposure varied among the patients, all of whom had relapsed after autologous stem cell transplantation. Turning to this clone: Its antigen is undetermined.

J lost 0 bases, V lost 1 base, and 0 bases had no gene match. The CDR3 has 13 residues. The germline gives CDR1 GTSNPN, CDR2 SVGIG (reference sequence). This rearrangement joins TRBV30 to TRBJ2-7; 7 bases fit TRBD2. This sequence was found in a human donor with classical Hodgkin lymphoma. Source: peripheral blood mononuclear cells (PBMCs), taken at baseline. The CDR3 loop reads CAWSGTSSYEQYF. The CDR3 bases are TGTGCCTGGAGTGGGACTAGCTCCTACGAGCAGTACTTC.